The 8 T cell receptor beta chains given below trace back to one sample, sequenced in a study of T cell responses to AZD1222 COVID-19 vaccine. Libraries were prepared by immunoSEQ multiplex PCR; TCRdb keeps only in-frame clonotypes and omits some of them. Of around 120,000 clones in the sample, approximately 85% are singletons; the top ten hold 6.2%. Sequences were derived from peripheral blood, sampled on day 0 of AZD1222 vaccination. The receptors originated from an adult in good health.

The CDR3 DNA follows: TGTGCCAGTCACCTTAGGGGGCAGCCCCAGCATTTT. This sequence encodes CASHLRGQPQHF. The rearrangement uses TRBV28 and TRBJ1-5; D might be TRBD1 (6 bases). The length of the CDR3 is 12 residues. V lost 9 bases and J 7 bases, leaving 13 bases between the germline ends. The germline V gene has CDR1 MDHEN and CDR2 SYDVKM.

The chain links TRBV28 to TRBJ1-2, with 8 bases matching TRBD1. V was clipped by 10 bases and J by 6 bases; unmatched bases: 13. The CDR3 is 14 residues long. CDR1 is MDHEN, CDR2 SYDVKM, per germline. This CDR3 reads CANSPGQGAHGYTF. CDR3 nucleotide sequence: TGTGCCAACAGCCCGGGGCAGGGGGCCCATGGCTACACCTTC.

The chain employs TRBV28 and TRBJ1-5, with a weak D call TRBD1 (6 bases). The germline V gene encodes CDR1 MDHEN and CDR2 SYDVKM. With 3 bases removed from V and 5 bases from J, the gap between germline ends came to 17 bases. The CDR3 is made up of 16 amino acids. CDR3 sequence (DNA): TGTGCCAGCAGTTTGGGGGTTGACAGGCCCGATCAGCCCCAGCATTTT. It codes for CASSLGVDRPDQPQHF.

This clone was detected only a few times. J is TRBJ1-2 and V is TRBV7-2; 12 nucleotides line up with TRBD1. The trim removed 5 bases at V and 4 bases at J, leaving 17 bases unmatched. CDR3 size: 19 residues. Germline CDR1 reads SGHTA; CDR2 reads FQGNSA. The CDR3 DNA reads as TGTGCCAGCAGCCCTGGGACAGGGGGCGTACAGTCCCTAGGCTATGGCTACACCTTC. Translating it yields CASSPGTGGVQSLGYGYTF.

The rearrangement links TRBV12-3 or TRBV12-4 to TRBJ1-1; perhaps TRBD1 as D (5 bases). The CDR3 has 13 residues. Trimming shortened V by 6 bases and J by 7 bases, and 15 bases separated the two germline ends. In DNA form, the CDR3 reads TGTGCCAGCAGCGACAGAGTCTATGTTGAAGCTTTCTTT. This encodes CASSDRVYVEAFF.

The CDR3 DNA is TGTGCCACCAGCGGCCTAGGGGATGGGAACACTGAAGCTTTCTTT. It encodes CATSGLGDGNTEAFF. This rearrangement joins TRBV15 to TRBJ1-1; TRBD1 might be the D (5 bases). Trimming cost V 5 bases and J 1 base, with 14 bases left between them. This CDR3 comprises 15 residues. CDR1 LNHNV and CDR2 YYDKDF come from the germline V gene (reference sequence).

J is TRBJ1-1 and V is TRBV6-5, with a weak D call TRBD1 (5 bases). The V end was cut by 8 bases, the J end by 0 bases, with 16 bases between. Germline lookup yields CDR1 MNHEY and CDR2 SVGAGI. The CDR3 length is 15 residues. CDR3 residues: CASARSGQLNTEAFF. The CDR3 DNA follows: TGTGCCAGCGCTCGGTCAGGACAACTGAACACTGAAGCTTTCTTT.

The rearrangement links TRBV12-3 or TRBV12-4 to TRBJ2-3; D not certain. The CDR3 runs 12 residues. Trimming stripped 6 bases from V and 3 bases from J, with 7 bases between. The CDR3: CASRPVTDTQYF. For the CDR3, the DNA is TGTGCCAGCAGACCCGTAACAGATACGCAGTATTTT.